The 31 T cell receptor beta chains below all came from one sample that was sequenced in a study of T-cell reconstitution after alpha-beta-depleted transplantation in children (dated by TCRdb to 2016 to 2017). The library was obtained by PCR. TCRdb lists the instrument as Illumina HiSeq 2500. Molecular barcoding was employed in the preparation of TCR libraries, with unique molecular identifiers being used to normalize TCRbeta repertoire quantification. The public reads were run again by TCRdb, first through fastp at Q25 and then through MiXCR, and only productive beta chains were kept. Rows matching on CDR3 protein sequence are summarized as one entry with the most common DNA and genes. The sample records about 420,000 distinct CDR3 sequences, about a tenth of which are singletons. Approximately 5% of the sample is taken by the ten largest. The sample in question was PBMCs from the stem cell graft donor, obtained from the stem cell graft. The receptors originated from a human donor who donated a stem cell graft to a child with acute myeloid leukemia.

There are a few counts of this clonotype. V is TRBV5-1 and J is TRBJ2-5; no clear D gene. The CDR3 covers 14 residues. Germline CDR1 and CDR2: SGHRS and YFSETQ. With 0 bases removed from V and 5 bases from J, the gap between germline ends came to 11 bases. This CDR3 reads CASSLGLLGETQYF. Written as DNA, the CDR3 is TGCGCCAGCAGCTTGGGCTTGCTAGGGGAGACCCAGTACTTC.

The sample holds a few counts of this clonotype. The rearrangement links TRBV21-1 to TRBJ2-4; TRBD1 was called by the table and not checked on the DNA. TRBV21-1 is a recognized pseudogene. The CDR3 is made up of 17 amino acids. The chain's CDR3 is CASSKVRVGGVKNIQYF. The CDR3 nucleotides read TGTGCCAGCAGCAAAGTTAGGGTAGGGGGAGTCAAAAACATTCAGTACTTC.

Only a few counts were recorded for this clonotype. V and J are TRBV25-1 and TRBJ2-3, with D perhaps given as TRBD1 or TRBD2 (5 bases each). CDR1 is MGHDK and CDR2 is SYGVNS in the germline V gene. The CDR3 runs to 16 residues. Trimming took 3 bases from V and 0 from J, leaving 13 bases between them. The CDR3 loop reads CASSESGTSSTDTQYF. The CDR3 bases are TGTGCCAGCAGTGAGTCAGGGACGTCTAGCACAGATACGCAGTATTTT.

This clonotype was seen repeatedly, ten times or more. V and J are TRBV12-3 or TRBV12-4 and TRBJ2-7; 8 nucleotides agree with TRBD2. With 6 bases clipped from V and 9 bases from J, the junction kept 22 bases outside the gene matches. This CDR3 region has 17 residues. The CDR3 is CASRPTFREGSLSGQYF. In DNA, the CDR3 is TGTGCCAGCAGACCTACTTTCCGGGAGGGAAGCCTTAGCGGGCAGTACTTC.

V gene TRBV2 combines with J gene TRBJ1-1; D gene ambiguous. V was clipped by 6 bases and J by 3 bases, with 11 bases between them. From germline, CDR1 is SNHLY and CDR2 FYNNEI. The CDR3 has 13 amino acids. DNA of the CDR3: TGTGCCAGCAGGATTTTGCGCTACACTGAAGCTTTCTTT. It yields the protein CASRILRYTEAFF. Looking up the rest from reference TRBV2 and TRBJ1-1 gives the full variable domain: EPEVTQTPSHQVTQMGQEVILRCVPISNHLYFYWYRQILGQKVEFLVSFYNNEISEKSEIFDDQFSVERPDGSNFTLKIRSTKLEDSAMYFCASRILRYTEAFFGQGTRLTVV.

The chain carries TRBV6-5 and TRBJ1-5; TRBD1 might be the D (5 bases). The CDR3 has 15 amino acids. In germline, CDR1 is MNHEY, CDR2 SVGAGI. V shed 4 bases and J shed 0 bases, with 10 bases lying between them. CDR3 nucleotides: TGTGCCAGCAGTTCGACAGTCTATAGCAATCAGCCCCAGCATTTT. Translating gives CASSSTVYSNQPQHF.

CDR3 amino acids: CSATGAYNEQFF. The CDR3 DNA follows: TGCAGCGCCACAGGGGCCTACAATGAGCAGTTCTTC. The gene calls are TRBV29-1 and TRBJ2-1; 7 positions agree with TRBD1. This CDR3 has 12 amino acids. The V gene end was trimmed by 7 bases and the J gene end by 2 bases; junction bases not matched to a gene: 2. Germline V gives CDR1 SQVTM, CDR2 ANQGSEA.

The chain joins TRBV4-2 to TRBJ2-3; D is undetermined. This CDR3 has 13 residues. Germline V lookup: CDR1 LGHNA, CDR2 YNFKEQ. V lost 5 bases and J 1 base, leaving 7 bases between the germline ends. The DNA of the CDR3 is TGTGCCAGCAGCAAGGGTGGCACAGATACGCAGTATTTT. Protein: CASSKGGTDTQYF.

This clonotype was observed a few times. The chain combines TRBV7-9 with TRBJ2-1; the D is unclear. The CDR3 is 13 residues long. Trimming stripped 0 bases from V and 12 bases from J, with 12 bases between. Germline V gene lookup returns CDR1 SEHNR and CDR2 FQNEAQ (reference sequence). CDR3 bases: TGTGCCAGCAGCTTAGCAGGCGCAGTACGGCAGTTCTTC. The encoded protein is CASSLAGAVRQFF.

The CDR3 DNA is TGTGCCAGCAGCGTACAGGGGACAGCTAGCTACAATGAGCAGTTCTTC. Amino acids: CASSVQGTASYNEQFF. This rearrangement joins TRBV9 to TRBJ2-1, with TRBD1 matching 7 bases. CDR3 length equals 16 residues. The germline CDR1 and CDR2 sequences are SGDLS and YYNGEE. J was trimmed by 3 bases and V by 1 base; bases with no gene match: 7.

The rearrangement joins TRBV5-1 to TRBJ2-3, with a weak D call TRBD1 (7 bases). Trimming removed 2 bases at V and 1 base at J, with 20 bases between. CDR1 is SGHRS, CDR2 YFSETQ, per germline. This CDR3 is 18 amino acids long. This chain's CDR3 is CASSFKGASAGRTDTQYF. CDR3 DNA sequence: TGCGCCAGCAGCTTCAAGGGGGCTAGTGCGGGACGCACAGATACGCAGTATTTT.

This clonotype was seen repeatedly, ten times or more. J is TRBJ2-4 and V is TRBV6-1; D unresolved. CDR3 length equals 14 residues. Trimming stripped 2 bases from V and 5 bases from J, with 10 bases between. The V gene's germline CDR1 is MNHNS and CDR2 SASEGT. DNA for the CDR3: TGTGCCAGCAGTGAATTAGGGTTTGAAAACATTCAGTACTTC. Amino acid sequence: CASSELGFENIQYF.

This clonotype was detected only a few times. The rearrangement joins TRBV7-9 to TRBJ2-1, with no clear D. Per germline, CDR1 SEHNR and CDR2 FQNEAQ (reference sequence). CDR3 length equals 10 residues. V was cut by 5 bases and J by 10 bases, with 6 bases left in between. The CDR3 loop is CASSRSEQFF. CDR3 coding DNA: TGTGCCAGCAGCCGATCCGAGCAGTTCTTC.

The chain combines TRBV6-5 with TRBJ1-1, with 10 bases identical to TRBD1. The CDR3 has 14 amino acids. J lost 4 bases, V lost 7 bases, and 6 bases had no gene match. The germline gives CDR1 MNHEY, CDR2 SVGAGI. The CDR3 reads CASIRQGASTEAFF. CDR3 nucleotides: TGTGCCAGCATTCGACAGGGGGCGTCCACTGAAGCTTTCTTT.

This clonotype was observed a handful of times. The chain recombines TRBV6-2 or TRBV6-3 with TRBJ2-5; 11 nucleotides agree with TRBD1. The J segment lost 6 bases and the V segment lost 2 bases, leaving 14 bases of the junction unmatched. The germline V gene encodes CDR1 MNHEY and CDR2 SVGEGT. The CDR3 has 18 amino acids. Here the CDR3 DNA reads TGTGCCAGCAGTTACACAGCCTACGGACAGGGGGCCGCGAAGACCCAGTACTTC. Protein: CASSYTAYGQGAAKTQYF.

The genes are TRBV11-3 and TRBJ2-1; weak D call: TRBD2 (6 bases). V dropped 0 bases and J dropped 6 bases, with 21 bases sitting between them. Germline CDR1 is SGHNT and CDR2 is YENEEA. CDR3 length equals 18 residues. The CDR3 DNA reads as TGTGCCAGCAGCTTAGATCAGGGCGGGACGCGCTCTCCCAATGAGCAGTTCTTC. It encodes CASSLDQGGTRSPNEQFF.

This clonotype was seen a few times. The V call is TRBV5-1, the J call TRBJ2-1; 7 nucleotides align to TRBD1. The CDR3 extends over 16 amino acids. Trimming removed 4 bases from V and 0 bases from J; junction bases left unmatched: 7. Germline CDR1 reads SGHRS; CDR2 reads YFSETQ. The CDR3 DNA follows: TGCGCCAGCAGCCGGGGACAGTTGAGCTCCTACAATGAGCAGTTCTTC. Its protein product is CASSRGQLSSYNEQFF.

The V gene is TRBV19, the J gene TRBJ2-2; 7 nucleotides align to TRBD1. The trim removed 7 bases at V and 0 bases at J, leaving 2 bases unmatched. The CDR3 length is 14 residues. CDR1 LNHDA and CDR2 SQIVND come from the germline V gene (reference sequence). CDR3 protein: CASTDRPNTGELFF. CDR3 DNA sequence: TGTGCCAGTACGGACAGGCCGAACACCGGGGAGCTGTTTTTT.

The chain links TRBV20-1 to TRBJ2-4, with a weak D call TRBD1 (6 bases). The CDR3 runs 14 residues. With 6 bases removed from V and 5 bases from J, the gap between germline ends came to 17 bases. CDR1 is DFQATT, CDR2 SNEGSKA, per germline (reference sequence). The CDR3 loop is CSAPRAGAENIQYF. CDR3 sequence (DNA): TGCAGTGCCCCCCGGGCAGGGGCGGAAAACATTCAGTACTTC.

This clonotype was detected a few times. The chain uses TRBV20-1 and TRBJ1-6; 11 nucleotides align to TRBD1. There are 14 residues in the CDR3. The germline V gene has CDR1 DFQATT and CDR2 SNEGSKA (reference sequence). The junction had 1 base not matched to a gene; V was cut back by 2 bases and J by 7 bases. The CDR3 region is CSARRDRGNSPLHF. DNA for the CDR3: TGCAGTGCTAGACGGGACAGGGGGAATTCACCCCTCCACTTT.

In this sample, this clonotype turned up many times. This chain uses TRBV9 with TRBJ2-3; D is perhaps TRBD1 (5 bases). Germline loops: CDR1 SGDLS, CDR2 YYNGEE. The CDR3 is 15 residues long. The V end lost 4 bases, the J end lost 4 bases, and 16 bases lay between the germline ends. Here the CDR3 reads CASSTLVGPADTQYF. The CDR3 nucleotides are TGTGCCAGCAGCACCCTTGTGGGGCCCGCAGATACGCAGTATTTT.

The chain is built from TRBV20-1 and TRBJ2-1; the D gene is possibly TRBD2 (6 bases). From germline, CDR1 is DFQATT and CDR2 SNEGSKA (reference sequence). This CDR3 is 16 amino acids long. The germline V and J ends were trimmed by 3 bases and 8 bases, with 23 bases remaining between them. CDR3 protein: CSASRPGGPYGDEQFF. The CDR3 nucleotides are TGCAGTGCTAGTAGACCTGGAGGGCCGTACGGGGATGAGCAGTTCTTC.

This clonotype was detected ten times or more. J is TRBJ2-4 and V is TRBV6-2 or TRBV6-3; 7 bases align to TRBD2. Per germline, CDR1 MNHEY and CDR2 SVGEGT. The CDR3 runs to 15 residues. The V gene end was trimmed by 2 bases and the J gene end by 7 bases; junction bases not matched to a gene: 8. CDR3 nucleotide sequence: TGTGCCAGCAGTTACGGGTCGGGAGGATTCAACATTCAGTACTTC. Translated, it gives CASSYGSGGFNIQYF.

This clonotype was counted ten times or more. The V and J genes are TRBV5-1 and TRBJ1-5; D perhaps matches TRBD1 (6 bases). This CDR3 spans 15 amino acids. The germline CDR1 and CDR2 sequences are SGHRS and YFSETQ. Trimming left V 1 base short and J 0 bases short, with 8 bases between. CDR3 nucleotides: TGCGCCAGCAGCTTGACAGGGAATAGCAATCAGCCCCAGCATTTT. Protein product: CASSLTGNSNQPQHF.

The chain combines TRBV29-1 with TRBJ1-1; D is unclear. In germline, CDR1 is SQVTM, CDR2 ANQGSEA. Trimming stripped 4 bases from V and 1 base from J, with 7 bases between. The CDR3 is 12 amino acids. CDR3 sequence reads: CSVVSGNTEAFF. CDR3 nucleotide sequence: TGCAGCGTTGTAAGCGGGAACACTGAAGCTTTCTTT.

The chain combines TRBV29-1 with TRBJ2-5; TRBD2 matches at 7 bases. Germline lookup yields CDR1 SQVTM and CDR2 ANQGSEA. V lost 7 bases, J lost 1 base, and 6 bases stayed unmatched. The CDR3 is made up of 13 amino acids. The CDR3 loop is CSGGGLPQETQYF. DNA for the CDR3: TGCAGCGGGGGGGGACTGCCCCAAGAGACCCAGTACTTC.

The chain carries TRBV6-5 and TRBJ1-6; unclear D gene. Trimming shortened V by 0 bases and J by 5 bases, and 8 bases separated the two germline ends. The CDR3 totals 15 residues. Germline CDR1 and CDR2: MNHEY and SVGAGI. The CDR3, as DNA: TGTGCCAGCAGTTACTCGAATCAGGATAATTCACCCCTCCACTTT. This translates into CASSYSNQDNSPLHF.

The chain employs TRBV6-2 or TRBV6-3 and TRBJ1-6, with a possible D match to TRBD1 (5 bases). Germline V gene sequence: CDR1 MNHEY, CDR2 SVGEGT. The V end lost 6 bases, the J end lost 14 bases, and 23 bases lay between the germline ends. This CDR3 spans 15 amino acids. The CDR3 reads CASSSAAGTLLALHF. The CDR3 DNA reads as TGTGCCAGCAGCTCCGCGGCCGGGACGCTACTAGCCCTCCACTTT.

This clonotype occurred many times. The chain has TRBV3-1 and TRBJ2-3, with no clear D. CDR1 is LGHDT, CDR2 YNNKEL, per germline (reference sequence). The CDR3 covers 15 residues. The V gene lost 0 bases and the J gene lost 3 bases, with 10 bases spanning the gap. This CDR3 is CASSQDGLPTDTQYF. DNA for the CDR3: TGTGCCAGCAGCCAAGATGGGCTACCGACAGATACGCAGTATTTT.

The CDR3 protein is CASSSFAILVREVGYNEQFF. CDR3 in DNA: TGTGCCAGCAGTTCTTTCGCGATACTAGTGCGGGAGGTGGGCTACAATGAGCAGTTCTTC. The chain combines TRBV12-3 or TRBV12-4 with TRBJ2-1; 8 bases match TRBD2. The CDR3 runs 20 residues. V shed 4 bases, J shed 3 bases, and the junction held 20 bases outside the gene matches.

This clonotype appeared many times. This chain joins TRBV7-8 and TRBJ2-3; TRBD2 agrees at 11 bases. The ends lost 3 bases at V and 11 bases at J; junction bases unmatched: 1. The CDR3 has 12 residues. CDR1 is SGHVS, CDR2 FQNEAQ, per germline. The CDR3 bases are TGTGCCAGCAGCTTTCTAGCGGGGGGGCAGTATTTT. Encoded protein: CASSFLAGGQYF. Combining the CDR3 with reference TRBV7-8 and TRBJ2-3 gives the whole variable domain GAGVSQSPRYKVAKRGQDVALRCDPISGHVSLFWYQQALGQGPEFLTYFQNEAQLDKSGLPSDRFFAERPEGSVSTLKIQRTQQEDSAVYLCASSFLAGGQYFGPGTRLTVL.